This T cell receptor (beta chain) was identified in a study of beta chain features in type 1 diabetes. Notes on this clone: Antigen unknown.

Overall study findings and caveats: In comparison with healthy donors, patients had naive, central memory and Treg TCRB repertoires that appeared more similar.

Isolated RNA was reverse transcribed in full, so expressed TCRB transcripts were sequenced. The data were produced by immunoSEQ multiplex PCR, yet TCRdb's version contains in-frame clones alone and is incomplete. In the table there are a few hundred thousand clones, around a fifth of which are singletons. Isolation of CD4+ naive, central memory, regulatory and stem cell-like memory cells was achieved by sorting via CD45RO/CCR7/CD25/CD127/CD95/CD27. The V end lost 7 bases, the J end lost 4 bases, and 13 bases lay between the germline ends. The CDR3 runs 13 residues. Germline loops: CDR1 ENHRY, CDR2 SYGVKD.

This chain links TRBV10-3 with TRBJ1-1, with a weak D call TRBD1 (5 bases). The source is a woman younger than 35 in good health. Sample: naive CD4+ T cells from blood. CDR3 protein: CAIMLQEGTEAFF. The CDR3 DNA follows: TGTGCCATCATGTTACAGGAGGGCACTGAAGCTTTCTTT.